This T cell receptor (beta chain) was sequenced for a study of cytomegalovirus exposure and HLA in healthy donors. Study background: An early release of data contained 75 million to 100 million unique TCRs, which came from HLA-typed donors.

As concerns this clone: Its specificity is not known.

The PCR employed 60 Vbeta primers together with 13 Jbeta primers. Libraries were prepared by immunoSEQ multiplex PCR; TCRdb keeps only in-frame clonotypes and omits some of them. The data contain about 170,000 clones, roughly 78% of them singletons. V lost 0 bases, J lost 3 bases, and 12 bases lay in between. This CDR3 has 16 residues. Germline CDR1 SNHLY, CDR2 FYNNEI. Study-level points and caveats: Later on, a genetic analysis was performed. It linked a missense variant in DCLRE1C with V- and J-gene trimming of TCR beta. 87-base-pair reads could not separate some V segments, including TRBV6-2 and TRBV6-3.

The chain employs TRBV2 and TRBJ1-5; the D is unclear. Sequencing was performed on PBMCs. This receptor was identified in a man in his forties or fifties in good health and CMV-seropositive. The CDR3 nucleotides are TGTGCCAGCAGTGAAGCCGGGAGGGTCACCAATCAGCCCCAGCATTTT. Its translation: CASSEAGRVTNQPQHF. Full variable domain (outside the CDR3, taken from reference TRBV2 and TRBJ1-5): EPEVTQTPSHQVTQMGQEVILRCVPISNHLYFYWYRQILGQKVEFLVSFYNNEISEKSEIFDDQFSVERPDGSNFTLKIRSTKLEDSAMYFCASSEAGRVTNQPQHFGDGTRLSIL.